A single sample is the source of the 9 T cell receptor beta chains below, sequenced in a study of monozygotic twins with inflammatory bowel disease. TCRdb processed the 5' RACE reads again and assigns one entry to each CDR3 protein, with no DNA. The specimen's table records approximately 400,000 distinct CDR3 sequences. The sequencing sample was made of blood. These TCRs come from a human donor with ulcerative colitis or Crohn's disease, or a healthy co-twin of an affected twin (not recorded which).

V is TRBV5-1 and J is TRBJ1-6. This CDR3 is 13 amino acids long. The V gene's germline CDR1 is SGHRS and CDR2 YFSETQ. The CDR3 region is CASREDSGSPLHF.

The rearrangement joins TRBV30 to TRBJ2-7; the D gene TCRdb calls, TRBD1, cannot be checked with no DNA. Germline CDR1 is GTSNPN and CDR2 is SVGIG (reference sequence). The CDR3 runs 15 residues. CDR3 sequence: CAWSAPGQGFYEQYF.

This chain connects TRBV10-2 to TRBJ2-2. Germline lookup yields CDR1 WSHSY and CDR2 SAAADI. This CDR3 has 16 amino acids. This chain's CDR3 is CASSESKTANTGELFF.

The chain recombines TRBV18 with TRBJ2-2. Germline CDR1 KGHSH, CDR2 LQKENI. The CDR3 spans 12 residues. The CDR3 region is CASWENTGELFF.

The V call is TRBV2, the J call TRBJ2-3; without DNA, the TCRdb call of TRBD1 cannot be checked. The CDR3 totals 15 residues. The germline V gene encodes CDR1 SNHLY and CDR2 FYNNEI. The CDR3 spells CASSEWDRDGDTQYF.

V usage is TRBV6-1 and J usage is TRBJ2-5. The CDR3 sequence is 14 residues long. Germline V gene lookup returns CDR1 MNHNS and CDR2 SASEGT. CDR3: CASSAYGHQETQYF.

V is TRBV28 and J is TRBJ1-5. Germline V lookup: CDR1 MDHEN, CDR2 SYDVKM. The CDR3 totals 14 residues. The chain's CDR3 is CASMVYPGDQPQHF.

V gene TRBV18 combines with J gene TRBJ1-1; the TRBD1 assignment by TCRdb is unverifiable without DNA. This CDR3 comprises 14 residues. Germline CDR1 KGHSH, CDR2 LQKENI. The CDR3 loop reads CASSPQRVDREAFF.

The CDR3 here is CASSSAAPTDGDTQYF. This rearrangement joins TRBV7-9 to TRBJ2-3. CDR3 length equals 16 residues. From germline, CDR1 is SEHNR and CDR2 FQNEAQ (reference sequence).